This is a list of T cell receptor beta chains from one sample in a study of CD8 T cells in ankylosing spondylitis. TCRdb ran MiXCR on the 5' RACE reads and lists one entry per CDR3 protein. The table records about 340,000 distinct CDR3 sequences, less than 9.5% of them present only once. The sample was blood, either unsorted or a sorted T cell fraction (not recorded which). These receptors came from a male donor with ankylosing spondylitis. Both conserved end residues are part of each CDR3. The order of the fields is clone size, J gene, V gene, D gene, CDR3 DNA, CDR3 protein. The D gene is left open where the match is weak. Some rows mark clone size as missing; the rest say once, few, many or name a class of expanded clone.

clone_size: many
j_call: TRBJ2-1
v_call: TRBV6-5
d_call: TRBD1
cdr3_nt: TGTGCCAGCAGTTACGGACAGGGCGGTAGGAATGAGCAGTTCTTC
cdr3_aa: CASSYGQGGRNEQFF

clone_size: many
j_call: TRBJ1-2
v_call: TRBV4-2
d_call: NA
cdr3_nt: TGTGCCAGCAGCCGCCGACAGGATAACTATGGCTACACCTTC
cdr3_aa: CASSRRQDNYGYTF

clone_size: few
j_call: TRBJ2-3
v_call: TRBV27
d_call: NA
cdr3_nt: TGTGCCAGCAGTTCCCCTAGCACAGATACGCAGTATTTT
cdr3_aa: CASSSPSTDTQYF

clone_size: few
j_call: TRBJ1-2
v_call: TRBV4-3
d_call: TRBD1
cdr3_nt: TGCGCCAGCAGCCAGGAGGACAGGGGGGACTATGGCTACACCTTC
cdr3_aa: CASSQEDRGDYGYTF

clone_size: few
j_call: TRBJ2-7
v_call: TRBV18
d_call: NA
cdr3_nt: TGTGCCAGCTCCCCCGACTCCTCGGAGCAGTACTTC
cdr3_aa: CASSPDSSEQYF

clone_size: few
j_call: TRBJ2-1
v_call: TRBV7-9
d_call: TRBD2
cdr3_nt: TGTGCCAGCAGCTTAGGTCCACTAGCGGGAGCTTGGGAGCAGTTCTTC
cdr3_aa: CASSLGPLAGAWEQFF

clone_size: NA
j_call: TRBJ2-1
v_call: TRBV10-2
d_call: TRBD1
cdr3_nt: TGCGCCAGCAGACTGGACAGGGTGGGTGAGCAGTTCTTC
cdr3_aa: CASRLDRVGEQFF

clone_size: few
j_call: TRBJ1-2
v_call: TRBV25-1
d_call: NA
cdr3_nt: TGTGCCAGCAGTGAAGGGCCAGGGAGAGGCTACACCTTC
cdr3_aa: CASSEGPGRGYTF

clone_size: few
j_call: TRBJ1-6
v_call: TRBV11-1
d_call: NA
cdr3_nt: TGTGCCAGCAGCTTAGGTTCAGGGTATGGACCTAGCTCCTATAATTCACCCCTCCACTTT
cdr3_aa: CASSLGSGYGPSSYNSPLHF

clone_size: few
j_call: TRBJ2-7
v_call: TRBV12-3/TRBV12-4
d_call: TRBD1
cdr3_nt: TGTGCCAGCAGGACAGGGTTAATTGAGCAGTACTTC
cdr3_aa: CASRTGLIEQYF

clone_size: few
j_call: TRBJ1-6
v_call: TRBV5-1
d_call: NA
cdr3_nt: TGCGCCAGCAGAGAGGAGCATAATTCACCCCTCCACTTT
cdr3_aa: CASREEHNSPLHF

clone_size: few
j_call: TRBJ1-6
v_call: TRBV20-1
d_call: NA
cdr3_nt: TGCAGTGCTAGTGCGGGGGGTAATTCACCCCTCCACTTT
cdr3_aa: CSASAGGNSPLHF

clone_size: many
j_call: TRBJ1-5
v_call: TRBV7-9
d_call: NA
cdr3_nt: TGTGCCAGCAGCTTAGGAGGGGATCGCAATCAGCCCCAGCATTTT
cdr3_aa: CASSLGGDRNQPQHF

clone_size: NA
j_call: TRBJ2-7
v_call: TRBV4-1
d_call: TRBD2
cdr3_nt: TGCGCCAGCAGCCTAACAGGACTAGCGGGAGGAGGTGAGCAGTACTTC
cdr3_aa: CASSLTGLAGGGEQYF

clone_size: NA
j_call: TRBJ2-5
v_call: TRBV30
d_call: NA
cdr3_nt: TGTGCCTGGAGTTCGGGGTATCAAGAGACCCAGTACTTC
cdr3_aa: CAWSSGYQETQYF

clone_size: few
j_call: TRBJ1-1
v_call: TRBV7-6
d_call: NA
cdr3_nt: TGTGCCAGCAGCTTAGAATGGGCCGGGGCCGGGGGAGCTTTCTTT
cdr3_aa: CASSLEWAGAGGAFF

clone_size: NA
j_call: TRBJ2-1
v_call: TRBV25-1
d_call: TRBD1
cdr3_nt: TGTGCCAGCCAGGGACAGGGCTCTTACAATGAGCAGTTCTTC
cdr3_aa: CASQGQGSYNEQFF

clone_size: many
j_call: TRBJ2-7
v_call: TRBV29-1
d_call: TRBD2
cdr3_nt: TGCAGCGTTGGATCGACTAGCGACTCCTACGAGCAGTACTTC
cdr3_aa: CSVGSTSDSYEQYF

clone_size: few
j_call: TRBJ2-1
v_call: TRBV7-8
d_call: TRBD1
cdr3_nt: TGTGCCAGCAGCCAAGTTGTGGGTGGGATCAGGGGGAGCTCCTACAATGAGCAGTTCTTC
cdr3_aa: CASSQVVGGIRGSSYNEQFF

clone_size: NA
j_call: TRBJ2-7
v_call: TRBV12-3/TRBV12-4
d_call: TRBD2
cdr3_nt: TGTGCCAGCAGTTCAGGACTAGCGGGAGGCCCATCCTACGAGCAGTACTTC
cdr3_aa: CASSSGLAGGPSYEQYF

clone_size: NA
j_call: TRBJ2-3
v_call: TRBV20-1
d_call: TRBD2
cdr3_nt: TGCAGTGCTAGTTTGCCTAGCGGCGGCACAGATACGCAGTATTTT
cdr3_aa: CSASLPSGGTDTQYF

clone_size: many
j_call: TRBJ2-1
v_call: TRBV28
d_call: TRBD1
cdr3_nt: TGTGCCAGCAGGCAGACAGGGGGCCTGTACAATGAGCAGTTCTTC
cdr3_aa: CASRQTGGLYNEQFF

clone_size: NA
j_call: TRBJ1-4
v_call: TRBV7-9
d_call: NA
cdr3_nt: TGTGCCAGCACCCGTATGGGGACAACTAATGAAAAACTGTTTTTT
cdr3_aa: CASTRMGTTNEKLFF

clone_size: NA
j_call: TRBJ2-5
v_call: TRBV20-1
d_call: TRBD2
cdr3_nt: TGCAGTGCCCACCGGGCGGGAGGGCAAGAGACCCAGTACTTC
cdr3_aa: CSAHRAGGQETQYF

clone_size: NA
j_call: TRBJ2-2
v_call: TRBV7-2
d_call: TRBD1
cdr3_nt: TGTGCCAGCAGCTTAGCGCCACCGGGACAGGGTACCGGGGAGCTGTTTTTT
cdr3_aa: CASSLAPPGQGTGELFF

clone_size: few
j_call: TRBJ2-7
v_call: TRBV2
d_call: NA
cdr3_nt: TGTGCCAGCAGTGAAGTGGGGGGAGGAAGTTACGAGCAGTACTTC
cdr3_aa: CASSEVGGGSYEQYF

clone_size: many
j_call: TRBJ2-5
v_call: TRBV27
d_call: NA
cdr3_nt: TGTGCCAGCAGCCGATTGGGCGGACCCAGAGGGGAGACCCAGTACTTC
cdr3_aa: CASSRLGGPRGETQYF

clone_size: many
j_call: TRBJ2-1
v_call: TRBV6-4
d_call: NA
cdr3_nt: TGTGCCAGCAGCCGGGAATCCCTTGGGAATGAGCAGTTCTTC
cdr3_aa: CASSRESLGNEQFF

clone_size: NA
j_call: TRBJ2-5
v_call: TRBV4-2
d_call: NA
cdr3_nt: TGTGCCAGCAGCCAATTTTCAGCAGATGAGGGAGAGACCCAGTACTTC
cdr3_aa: CASSQFSADEGETQYF

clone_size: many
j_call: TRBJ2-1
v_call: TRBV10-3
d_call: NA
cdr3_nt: TGTGCCATCAGTGGTACCGCGGAGGTTAATGAGCAGTTCTTC
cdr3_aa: CAISGTAEVNEQFF

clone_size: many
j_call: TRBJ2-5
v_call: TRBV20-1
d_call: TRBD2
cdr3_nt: TGCAGTGCTGATTACGGGACTAGCGGGCCGACGGAGACCCAGTACTTC
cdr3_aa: CSADYGTSGPTETQYF

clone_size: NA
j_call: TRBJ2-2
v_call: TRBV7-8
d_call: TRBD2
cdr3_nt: TGTGCCAGCAGCTTAGTCCGACTAGCGGGAGGTTCCACCGGGGAGCTGTTTTTT
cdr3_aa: CASSLVRLAGGSTGELFF

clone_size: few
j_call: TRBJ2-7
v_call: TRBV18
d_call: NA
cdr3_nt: TGTGCCAGCTCACCACTGTCGGACCCTCCCCACGAGCAGTACTTC
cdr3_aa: CASSPLSDPPHEQYF

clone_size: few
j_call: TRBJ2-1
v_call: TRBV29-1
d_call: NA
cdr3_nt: TGCAGTGCCATCCAGGGCACCCATGAGCAGTTCTTC
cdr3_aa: CSAIQGTHEQFF

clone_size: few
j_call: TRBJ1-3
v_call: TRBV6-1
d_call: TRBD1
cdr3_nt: TGTGCCAGCAGCTTCTACCCGACAGGGGCTGGAAACACCATATATTTT
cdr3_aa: CASSFYPTGAGNTIYF

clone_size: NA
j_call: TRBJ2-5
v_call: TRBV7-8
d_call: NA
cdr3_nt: TGTGCCAGCAGCTTGTATCGAGAGGGACGAAAGGCTCAAGAGACCCAGTACTTC
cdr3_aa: CASSLYREGRKAQETQYF

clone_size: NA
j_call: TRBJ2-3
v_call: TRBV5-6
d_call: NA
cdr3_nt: TGTGCCAGCAGCTTGGTACCGAATACGCAGTATTTT
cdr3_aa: CASSLVPNTQYF

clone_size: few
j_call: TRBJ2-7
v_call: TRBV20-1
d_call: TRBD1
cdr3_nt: TGCAGTGCTAGAGACAACACAGGGGGTCGTCTCTACGAGCAGTACTTC
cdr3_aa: CSARDNTGGRLYEQYF

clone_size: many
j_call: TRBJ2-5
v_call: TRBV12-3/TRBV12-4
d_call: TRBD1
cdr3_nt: TGTGCCAGCAGTTTAGCGCTCCAGGGGGTAAGGACGAACCCGAACCGAAAGACCCAGTACTTC
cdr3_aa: CASSLALQGVRTNPNRKTQYF

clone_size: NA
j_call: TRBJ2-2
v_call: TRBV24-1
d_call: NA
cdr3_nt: TGTGCCACCAGTGAAGGGGTCACCGGGGAGCTGTTTTTT
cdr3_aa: CATSEGVTGELFF

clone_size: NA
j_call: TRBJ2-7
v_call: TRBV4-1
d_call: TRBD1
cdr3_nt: TGCGCCAGCAGCCGCGGGACAGGGGTCGGTGAGCAGTACTTC
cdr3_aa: CASSRGTGVGEQYF

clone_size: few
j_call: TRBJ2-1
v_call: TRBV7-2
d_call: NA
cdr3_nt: TGTGCCACTTCCCCGGGAAGTGGCTACAATGAGCAGTTCTTC
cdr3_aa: CATSPGSGYNEQFF

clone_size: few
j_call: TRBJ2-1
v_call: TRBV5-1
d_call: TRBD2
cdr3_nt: TGCGCCAGCAGCTTGCGACAGGCCGGGACTAGCGGCTACAATGAGCAGTTCTTC
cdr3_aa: CASSLRQAGTSGYNEQFF